The 29 T cell receptor beta chains presented below share a single source sample, sequenced in a study of cytomegalovirus exposure and HLA in healthy donors. Primers for the PCR totalled 60 Vbeta and 13 Jbeta. Measured with immunoSEQ multiplex PCR; TCRdb has only the in-frame clones, and not every one. Of fewer than 200,000 clones in the sample, about 81% are singletons; the top ten hold 2% to 2.5%. Source material: PBMCs. These receptors came from a woman younger than 45 in good health and CMV-seronegative.

The chain uses TRBV25-1 and TRBJ1-1, with TRBD1 matching over 7 bases. V dropped 0 bases and J dropped 1; count of bases not matched to a gene: 8. The CDR3 has 17 residues. The germline gives CDR1 MGHDK, CDR2 SYGVNS. CDR3 region: CASSEYWRGQPNTEAFF. Here the CDR3 DNA reads TGTGCCAGCAGTGAATATTGGAGGGGACAGCCGAACACTGAAGCTTTCTTT.

The sample holds a few counts of this clone. V usage is TRBV30 and J usage is TRBJ1-2; 7 bases fit TRBD1. The germline CDR1 and CDR2 sequences are GTSNPN and SVGIG (reference sequence). J lost 6 bases, V lost 3 bases, and 13 bases had no gene match. The CDR3 extends over 15 amino acids. The CDR3 bases are TGTGCCTGGAGGAGAGGTTCGACAGGGACGGATGGCTACACCTTC. Translation: CAWRRGSTGTDGYTF.

This chain uses TRBV21-1 with TRBJ2-3; no DNA check was done on the table's D call, TRBD1. TRBV21-1 is a known pseudogene. The CDR3 sequence is 17 residues long. The CDR3 DNA follows: TGTGCCAGGACAGCCCGGCAGAACACTACTAGCACAGATACGCAGTATTTT. This sequence encodes CARTARQNTTSTDTQYF.

This clone was detected a few times. This chain joins TRBV9 and TRBJ2-3; D possibly corresponds to TRBD2 (6 bases). The germline V gene encodes CDR1 SGDLS and CDR2 YYNGEE. Trimming took 0 bases from V and 0 from J, leaving 11 bases between them. The CDR3 sequence is 16 residues long. CDR3 DNA: TGTGCCAGCAGCGTAGTCGGGAGAGATAGCACAGATACGCAGTATTTT. Amino acids: CASSVVGRDSTDTQYF.

The V call is TRBV12-5, the J call TRBJ2-4, with 7 bases that match TRBD1. This CDR3 is 15 amino acids long. The germline CDR1 and CDR2 sequences are LGHNT and FRNRAP. The trim removed 11 bases at V and 7 bases at J, leaving 17 bases unmatched. CDR3 sequence: CAGAIRDSPYNIQYF. The CDR3 bases are TGTGCTGGTGCCATTCGGGACAGCCCCTATAACATTCAGTACTTC.

V and J are TRBV2 and TRBJ2-5; the D gene is possibly TRBD1 (6 bases). CDR1 is SNHLY and CDR2 is FYNNEI in the germline V gene. V lost 5 bases and J lost 1, with 11 bases in between. The CDR3 length is 14 residues. CDR3: CASSRTALQETQYF. CDR3 sequence (DNA): TGTGCCAGCAGTAGGACAGCACTCCAAGAGACCCAGTACTTC.

This clone was recorded a few times. V and J are TRBV7-2 and TRBJ1-6; D is possibly TRBD1 (5 bases). The CDR3 covers 14 residues. V was shortened by 2 bases and J by 9 bases, with 11 bases between the two germline ends. Germline assignment: CDR1 SGHTA and CDR2 FQGNSA. CDR3 in amino acids: CASSLNQGISPLHF. The CDR3 coding sequence is TGTGCCAGCAGCTTAAACCAGGGTATTTCACCCCTCCACTTT.

This chain links TRBV4-1 with TRBJ1-2; a weak D match, TRBD1 (6 bases). Germline V lookup: CDR1 MGHRA, CDR2 YSYEKL. The CDR3 has 16 amino acids. V dropped 1 base and J dropped 4 bases, with 16 bases sitting between them. CDR3 coding DNA: TGCGCCAGCAGCCAAGTACCGGGGGGCGCGGGCTATGGCTACACCTTC. Its protein is CASSQVPGGAGYGYTF.

The chain links TRBV25-1 to TRBJ2-3; 12 nucleotides match TRBD2. The CDR3 extends over 17 amino acids. Germline V gene lookup returns CDR1 MGHDK and CDR2 SYGVNS. V trimming: 4 bases; J trimming: 4 bases; junction bases outside the gene matches: 9. The CDR3 spells CASSGETSGRRPDTQYF. Here the CDR3 DNA reads TGTGCCAGCAGTGGGGAGACTAGCGGGAGAAGACCAGATACGCAGTATTTT.

This sequence joins TRBV6-5 and TRBJ1-1; 9 bases agree with TRBD1. The V gene end was trimmed by 5 bases and the J gene end by 13 bases; junction bases not matched to a gene: 5. Per the germline V gene, CDR1 is MNHEY and CDR2 is SVGAGI. This CDR3 contains 11 residues. The chain's CDR3 is CASSGGQGDFF. CDR3 nucleotides: TGTGCCAGCAGTGGGGGACAGGGTGATTTCTTT.

This clone was seen a few times. This chain connects TRBV28 to TRBJ1-3; TRBD1 aligns across 9 bases. The CDR3 is made up of 17 amino acids. Germline loops: CDR1 MDHEN, CDR2 SYDVKM. V shed 6 bases and J 1 base; nucleotides not matched to a gene: 10. In DNA, the CDR3 is TGTGCCAGCAGCTTTTCCGGGACAGGGATGTCTGGAAACACCATATATTTT. Translated, it gives CASSFSGTGMSGNTIYF.

This clone was detected once. The genes are TRBV30 and TRBJ1-2, with 7 bases that match TRBD1. The J segment lost 3 bases and the V segment lost 2 bases, leaving 9 bases of the junction unmatched. Germline V gene data show CDR1 as GTSNPN and CDR2 as SVGIG (reference sequence). This CDR3 region has 15 residues. The CDR3 protein is CAWSSTGAPHYGYTF. The CDR3 DNA reads as TGTGCCTGGAGTTCTACAGGGGCCCCGCACTATGGCTACACCTTC. Full variable domain (missing parts from reference TRBV30 and TRBJ1-2): SQTIHQWPATLVQPVGSPLSLECTVEGTSNPNLYWYRQAAGRGLQLLFYSVGIGQISSEVPQNLSASRPQDRQFILSSKKLLLSDSGFYLCAWSSTGAPHYGYTFGSGTRLTVV.

Note on this clone: Additional DNA sequences in this sample encode the identical CDR3. The chain combines TRBV29-1 with TRBJ2-7; D is undetermined. V lost 5 bases, J lost 2 bases, and 7 bases lay in between. This CDR3 spans 11 amino acids. Germline CDR1 SQVTM, CDR2 ANQGSEA. The CDR3 DNA sequence: TGCAGCGTTCGCACAGCCTACGAGCAGTACTTC. This sequence encodes CSVRTAYEQYF.

The chain is built from TRBV15 and TRBJ1-1; 7 bases are a match to TRBD1. CDR3 size: 15 residues. The V and J ends lost 2 bases and 1 base, in that order; junction bases with no gene match: 4. Per the germline V gene, CDR1 is LNHNV and CDR2 is YYDKDF (reference sequence). The CDR3 sequence: CATSRPTGQNTEAFF. The CDR3 nucleotides read TGTGCCACCAGCAGACCGACAGGGCAGAACACTGAAGCTTTCTTT.

The J gene is TRBJ2-3, the V gene TRBV5-6; TRBD1 is a possible D gene (5 bases). The V and J ends lost 5 bases and 5 bases respectively, with 18 bases between them. Germline-derived CDR1 and CDR2 are SGHDT and YYEEEE. There are 15 residues in the CDR3. The CDR3 spells CASSPQGVAGDTQYF. In DNA, the CDR3 is TGTGCCAGCAGTCCCCAAGGGGTTGCTGGAGATACGCAGTATTTT.

This chain joins TRBV10-3 and TRBJ1-5, with TRBD1 identical over 7 bases. This CDR3 spans 14 amino acids. CDR1 is ENHRY, CDR2 SYGVKD, per germline. V dropped 6 bases and J dropped 3; count of bases not matched to a gene: 5. The CDR3: CAISGDRPNQPQHF. The CDR3 coding sequence is TGTGCCATCAGCGGGGACAGACCCAATCAGCCCCAGCATTTT.

This chain links TRBV5-1 with TRBJ2-3, with no clear D. The CDR3 totals 15 residues. Trimming left V 0 bases short and J 3 bases short, with 11 bases between. Germline-derived CDR1 and CDR2 are SGHRS and YFSETQ. The CDR3 nucleotides read TGCGCCAGCAGCTTGGAGCCTATCCAAACAGATACGCAGTATTTT. Translating gives CASSLEPIQTDTQYF.

This chain links TRBV4-2 with TRBJ1-4; D gene uncertain. V shed 4 bases and J shed 0 bases, with 12 bases lying between them. The germline V gene has CDR1 LGHNA and CDR2 YNFKEQ. This CDR3 spans 16 amino acids. CDR3 in DNA: TGTGCCAGCAGCCGGGCCTTCGCCACAACTAATGAAAAACTGTTTTTT. Translation: CASSRAFATTNEKLFF.

This clone was recorded once. The gene calls are TRBV2 and TRBJ1-3; tentatively, D is TRBD1 (6 bases). Germline V gene data show CDR1 as SNHLY and CDR2 as FYNNEI. This CDR3 has 14 amino acids. Between the trimmed V and J ends, which lost 10 bases and 3 bases, there was a span of 16 bases. CDR3 protein: CATLVQGNGNTIYF. The CDR3 nucleotides read TGTGCCACTCTAGTACAGGGTAATGGAAACACCATATATTTT.

This clone was seen a few times. Other DNA sequences of this sample code for an identical CDR3. The chain combines TRBV7-6 with TRBJ2-7; 7 nucleotides agree with TRBD2. J was trimmed by 4 bases and V by 5 bases; bases with no gene match: 8. This CDR3 has 14 amino acids. CDR1 SGHVS and CDR2 FNYEAQ come from the germline V gene. CDR3 residues: CASSPTGLSYEQYF. The CDR3 DNA sequence: TGTGCCAGCAGCCCAACGGGACTATCTTACGAGCAGTACTTC. The full variable domain, completed using reference TRBV7-6 and TRBJ2-7, is GAGVSQSPRYKVTKRGQDVALRCDPISGHVSLYWYRQALGQGPEFLTYFNYEAQQDKSGLPNDRFSAERPEGSISTLTIQRTEQRDSAMYRCASSPTGLSYEQYFGPGTRLTVT.

This clone was seen just once. The rearrangement joins TRBV9 to TRBJ2-2; D gene unclear. With 4 bases removed from V and 6 bases from J, the gap between germline ends came to 7 bases. The CDR3 sequence is 12 residues long. From germline, CDR1 is SGDLS and CDR2 YYNGEE. The CDR3 region is CASSTFAGELFF. CDR3 bases: TGTGCCAGCAGCACTTTCGCCGGGGAGCTGTTTTTT.

The rearrangement joins TRBV7-2 to TRBJ1-1; TRBD1 might be the D (5 bases). Germline assignment: CDR1 SGHTA and CDR2 FQGNSA. This CDR3 has 17 residues. Trimming removed 1 base from V and 0 bases from J, with 15 bases in between. This chain's CDR3 is CASSLVAWRTMNTEAFF. CDR3 in DNA: TGTGCCAGCAGCTTAGTTGCGTGGCGGACAATGAACACTGAAGCTTTCTTT. The full variable domain, completed using reference TRBV7-2 and TRBJ1-1, is GAGVSQSPSNKVTEKGKDVELRCDPISGHTALYWYRQSLGQGLEFLIYFQGNSAPDKSGLPSDRFSAERTGGSVSTLTIQRTQQEDSAVYLCASSLVAWRTMNTEAFFGQGTRLTVV.

J is TRBJ1-5 and V is TRBV19, with a weak D call TRBD1 (6 bases). V was shortened by 0 bases and J by 5 bases, with 11 bases between the two germline ends. Germline V CDR1 and CDR2: LNHDA, SQIVND (reference sequence). The CDR3 is made up of 15 amino acids. This CDR3 reads CASSIEWGRYQPQHF. The DNA of the CDR3 is TGTGCCAGTAGTATAGAGTGGGGGCGCTATCAGCCCCAGCATTTT. Drawing the rest from reference TRBV19 and TRBJ1-5, the complete variable domain is DGGITQSPKYLFRKEGQNVTLSCEQNLNHDAMYWYRQDPGQGLRLIYYSQIVNDFQKGDIAEGYSVSREKKESFPLTVTSAQKNPTAFYLCASSIEWGRYQPQHFGDGTRLSIL.

The chain joins TRBV6-6 to TRBJ2-7, with 9 bases lining up with TRBD1. J lost 7 bases, V lost 6 bases, and 13 bases had no gene match. Germline CDR1 MNHNY, CDR2 SVGAGI (reference sequence). This CDR3 has 15 residues. CDR3 sequence: CASRKSGTGSGEQYF. CDR3 DNA: TGTGCCAGCAGAAAATCCGGGACAGGGAGCGGTGAGCAGTACTTC.

V and J are TRBV5-6 and TRBJ1-3; the D gene is possibly TRBD1 (5 bases). The CDR3 runs 18 residues. Trimming removed 2 bases from V and 0 bases from J, with 18 bases in between. CDR1 SGHDT and CDR2 YYEEEE come from the germline V gene. CDR3 coding DNA: TGTGCCAGCAGCTTCCGGGACGGAGGGAGACTCTCTGGAAACACCATATATTTT. It encodes CASSFRDGGRLSGNTIYF.

This clone was observed a few times. The chain recombines TRBV6-5 with TRBJ2-1, with no clear D. Trimming pared 6 bases from V and 5 bases from J, leaving 14 bases between. Germline values: CDR1 MNHEY, CDR2 SVGAGI. The CDR3 runs to 14 residues. This CDR3 is CASRPPLVNNEQFF. Here the CDR3 DNA reads TGTGCCAGCAGACCACCCCTAGTCAACAATGAGCAGTTCTTC.

The genes are TRBV7-9 and TRBJ2-3; D not certain. Germline-derived CDR1 and CDR2 are SEHNR and FQNEAQ (reference sequence). V was trimmed by 1 base and J by 0 bases, leaving 14 bases between them. This CDR3 has 17 residues. In DNA form, the CDR3 reads TGTGCCAGCAGCTTAGTTAGCCGTCTACCAAGCACAGATACGCAGTATTTT. Translated, it gives CASSLVSRLPSTDTQYF.

The rearrangement links TRBV18 to TRBJ2-2; maybe TRBD2 (6 bases). The V gene's germline CDR1 is KGHSH and CDR2 LQKENI. The CDR3 has 13 residues. Trimming stripped 6 bases from V and 5 bases from J, with 10 bases between. CDR3 region: CASSSGGTGELFF. CDR3 in DNA: TGTGCCAGCTCCTCAGGAGGGACCGGGGAGCTGTTTTTT.

The genes are TRBV7-9 and TRBJ2-7; 12 bases agree with TRBD1. This CDR3 is built from 15 residues. The ends lost 1 base at V and 6 bases at J; junction bases unmatched: 4. Germline loops: CDR1 SEHNR, CDR2 FQNEAQ (reference sequence). The CDR3 here is CASSLVGQGAFEQYF. For the CDR3, the DNA is TGTGCCAGCAGCTTAGTGGGACAGGGGGCTTTCGAGCAGTACTTC.